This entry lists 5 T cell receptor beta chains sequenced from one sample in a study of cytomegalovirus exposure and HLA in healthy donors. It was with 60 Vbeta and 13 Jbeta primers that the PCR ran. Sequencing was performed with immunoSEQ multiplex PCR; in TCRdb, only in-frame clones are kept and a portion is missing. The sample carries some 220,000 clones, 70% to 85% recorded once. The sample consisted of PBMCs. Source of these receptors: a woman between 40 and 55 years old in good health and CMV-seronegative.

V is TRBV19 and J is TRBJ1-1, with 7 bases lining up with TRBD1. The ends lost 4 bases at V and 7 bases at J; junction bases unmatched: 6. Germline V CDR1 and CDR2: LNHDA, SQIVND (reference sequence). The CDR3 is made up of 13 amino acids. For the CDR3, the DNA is TGTGCCAGTAGTAGCCGGGACAGAGTTGAAGCTTTCTTT. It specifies CASSSRDRVEAFF.

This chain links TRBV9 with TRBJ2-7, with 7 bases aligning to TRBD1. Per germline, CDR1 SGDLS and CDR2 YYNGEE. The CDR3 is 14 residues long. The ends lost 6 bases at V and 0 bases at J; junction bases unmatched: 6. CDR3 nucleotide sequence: TGTGCCAGCACCCCTCGGGACAGCTCCTACGAGCAGTACTTC. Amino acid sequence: CASTPRDSSYEQYF.

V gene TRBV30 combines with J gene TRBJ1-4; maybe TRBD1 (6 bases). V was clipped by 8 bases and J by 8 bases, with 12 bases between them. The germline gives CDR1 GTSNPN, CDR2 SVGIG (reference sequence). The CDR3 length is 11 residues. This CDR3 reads CAGGRGEKLFF. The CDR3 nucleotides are TGTGCCGGGGGTAGGGGGGAAAAACTGTTTTTT.

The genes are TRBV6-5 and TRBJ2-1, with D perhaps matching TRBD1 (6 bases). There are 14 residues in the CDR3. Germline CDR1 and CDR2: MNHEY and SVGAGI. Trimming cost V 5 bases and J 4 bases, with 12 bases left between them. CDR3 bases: TGTGCCAGCAGTCCCCGGGACAATTACAATGAGCAGTTCTTC. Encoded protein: CASSPRDNYNEQFF.

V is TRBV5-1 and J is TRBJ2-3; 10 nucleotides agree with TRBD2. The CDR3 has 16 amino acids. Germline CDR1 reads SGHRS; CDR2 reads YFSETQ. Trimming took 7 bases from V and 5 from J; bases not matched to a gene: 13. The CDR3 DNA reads TGCGCCAGCGGTCACAGTTTAGCGGGGGGAGAAGATACGCAGTATTTT. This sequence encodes CASGHSLAGGEDTQYF.